This TCR beta chain was captured by sequencing in a study of blood T cell repertoires in COVID-19. V gave up 3 bases and J gave up 3 bases; unmatched junction bases: 4. Germline V CDR1 and CDR2: MGHDK, SYGVNS. This CDR3 has 15 amino acids. Generated by immunoSEQ multiplex PCR, the TCRdb table keeps only in-frame clones and is missing some. The data hold 95,000 to 150,000 clones, with roughly 82% observed a single time. This chain joins TRBV25-1 and TRBJ2-5; 10 bases are a match to TRBD2. This sequence was found in a human donor in a cohort sampled during active COVID-19. Sequenced input: peripheral blood. The CDR3 is CASSDLSGGKETQYF. The CDR3, as DNA: TGTGCCAGCAGTGACCTTAGCGGGGGGAAAGAGACCCAGTACTTC.